Below, 5 T cell receptor beta chains from the same sample are listed, as sequenced in a study of T cell responses to AZD1222 COVID-19 vaccine. The data were produced by immunoSEQ multiplex PCR, yet TCRdb's version contains in-frame clones alone and is incomplete. The top ten clones hold under 10% of a sample with about 130,000 clones, approximately 94% of them seen once. The sequences come from peripheral blood, collected on day 0 of AZD1222 vaccination. These receptors originate from an adult in good health.

V is TRBV28 and J is TRBJ1-2; possible D gene TRBD1, 5 bases. Deletions cut 2 bases from V and 8 bases from J, with 6 bases between. CDR3 length: 11 amino acids. The germline CDR1 and CDR2 sequences are MDHEN and SYDVKM. Here the CDR3 DNA reads TGTGCCAGCAGTTTAAGGGACGGCTACACCTTC. The encoded protein is CASSLRDGYTF.

The V call is TRBV5-6, the J call TRBJ1-4, with D possibly TRBD1 on 5 matching bases. This CDR3 has 17 amino acids. V lost 3 bases to trimming and J lost 0 bases, with 15 bases between them. Germline CDR1 is SGHDT and CDR2 is YYEEEE. CDR3 nucleotide sequence: TGTGCCAGCAGCTCCAGGGCTATAGTTGCAACTAATGAAAAACTGTTTTTT. Amino acids: CASSSRAIVATNEKLFF.

The chain has TRBV18 and TRBJ1-1, with 9 bases matching TRBD1. Germline CDR1 KGHSH, CDR2 LQKENI. J lost 9 bases, V lost 6 bases, and 14 bases had no gene match. The CDR3 consists of 15 residues. The CDR3 sequence: CASSSSTGGISQAFF. CDR3 nucleotide sequence: TGTGCCAGCTCGAGTTCGACAGGGGGTATAAGCCAAGCTTTCTTT.

The J gene is TRBJ1-1, the V gene TRBV6-5; the D gene is possibly TRBD1 (6 bases). Trimming shortened V by 0 bases and J by 3 bases, and 14 bases separated the two germline ends. Germline CDR1 reads MNHEY; CDR2 reads SVGAGI. The CDR3 totals 16 residues. CDR3 bases: TGTGCCAGCAGTTACTCGAGTGCTGCAGGGGACACTGAAGCTTTCTTT. Translated: CASSYSSAAGDTEAFF.

The V and J genes are TRBV7-9 and TRBJ2-7, with D perhaps TRBD1 (5 bases). The V and J ends lost 3 bases and 4 bases respectively, with 13 bases between them. Germline values: CDR1 SEHNR, CDR2 FQNEAQ (reference sequence). The CDR3 sequence is 14 residues long. The CDR3 coding sequence is TGTGCCAGCAGCTTTGGAGACAGAAGATACGAGCAGTACTTC. This sequence encodes CASSFGDRRYEQYF. Complete variable domain (other parts from reference TRBV7-9 and TRBJ2-7): DTGVSQNPRHKITKRGQNVTFRCDPISEHNRLYWYRQTLGQGPEFLTYFQNEAQLEKSRLLSDRFSAERPKGSFSTLEIQRTEQGDSAMYLCASSFGDRRYEQYFGPGTRLTVT.